This T cell receptor beta chain was obtained from a study of patients and donors after allogeneic stem cell transplantation. This clonotype was seen only a few times. Germline CDR1 and CDR2: MNHNS and SASEGT. The CDR3 extends over 15 amino acids. The J segment lost 7 bases and the V segment lost 10 bases, leaving 16 bases of the junction unmatched. One entry per CDR3 protein, called by TCRdb with MiXCR from the RT-PCR reads. The repertoire holds roughly 230,000 distinct CDR3 sequences, with 14% as singletons. Sequenced: blood, either unsorted or a sorted T cell fraction (not recorded which). The sequence derives from a human donor who was either an allogeneic HSCT recipient or a stem cell or donor lymphocyte infusion donor (not recorded which). It is not recorded whose cells these are; they may come from a transplant donor. This chain links TRBV6-1 with TRBJ2-7; TRBD2 matches at 10 bases. The CDR3 is CATTPLIAGGQEQYF. CDR3 coding DNA: TGTGCCACCACTCCCCTTATAGCGGGGGGACAGGAGCAGTACTTC.